These 3 T cell receptor beta chains were all obtained from the same sample, sequenced in a study of blood T cell repertoires in COVID-19. Produced via immunoSEQ multiplex PCR; TCRdb's table is partial and in-frame only. The sample holds 350,000 to 450,000 clones, roughly 88% seen once. Material for sequencing was PBMCs or T cells enriched from blood (not recorded which). These receptors were obtained from a woman younger than 35 who had been exposed to COVID-19.

The chain recombines TRBV27 with TRBJ2-2, with 9 bases that match TRBD1. The junction had 5 bases not matched to a gene; V was cut back by 3 bases and J by 3 bases. CDR1 is MNHEY and CDR2 is SMNVEV in the germline V gene (reference sequence). The CDR3 is 16 amino acids. CDR3 in amino acids: CASSFPQGAYTGELFF. The CDR3 DNA reads as TGTGCCAGCAGTTTCCCACAGGGGGCGTACACCGGGGAGCTGTTTTTT.

The DNA of the CDR3 is TGTGCCAGCAGCAAATTTACCGGGGAGAATGGAAACACCATATATTTT. It is translated as CASSKFTGENGNTIYF. The rearrangement uses TRBV21-1 and TRBJ1-3. TRBV21-1 is a listed pseudogene. CDR3 length: 16 amino acids.

The table lists this clone with a few counts. This chain links TRBV21-1 with TRBJ1-1; TRBD1 is the table's D call and was not checked against the DNA. TRBV21-1 is deemed a pseudogene. The CDR3 extends over 13 amino acids. CDR3 DNA: TGTGCCAGCAACAAGGGACAGAACACTGAAGCTTTCTTT. It is translated as CASNKGQNTEAFF.